Here is one T cell receptor (beta chain) with its context. Those who donated, Caucasian adults without exception, all lived in Nashville, Tennessee. This record comes from a study of shared clonotypes between healthy human individuals. Here immunoSEQ multiplex PCR was the method, and the copy in TCRdb shows in-frame clones only, minus some. The sample shows roughly 410,000 clones, 90% to 97% of them seen only once. Germline CDR1 is MNHEY and CDR2 is SMNVEV (reference sequence). The CDR3 has 15 amino acids. Deletions cut 3 bases from V and 1 base from J, with 10 bases between. The sample was memory CD8+ T cells sorted from blood. Subset of the sample: CD45RO+ cells pooled with CCR7-negative TemRA cells. The rearrangement joins TRBV27 to TRBJ2-4; the D is unclear. The TCR was taken from a man under 40 in good health. CDR3 amino acids: CASSFLGDAKNIQYF. In DNA, the CDR3 is TGTGCCAGCAGTTTTCTAGGCGACGCCAAAAACATTCAGTACTTC.